This T cell receptor (beta chain) appears in the sequencing data of a study of T cells after yellow fever vaccination. This clonotype has more than one count but fewer than ten. TCRdb fed the 5' RACE reads into MiXCR, producing one record per CDR3 protein. Of fewer than 150,000 distinct CDR3 sequences listed, about 7.8% are singletons. Specimen: CD4+ T cells sorted from PBMCs, collected more than 40 days after the first yellow fever vaccination. The sequence was obtained from a man between 18 and 29 years old who received the YFV17D yellow fever vaccine.

CDR3: CASSQDRSRAGYTF. The CDR3 nucleotides are TGCGCCAGCAGCCAAGATCGGAGCAGGGCTGGCTACACCTTC. This sequence joins TRBV4-3 and TRBJ1-2; D possibly corresponds to TRBD1 (5 bases). This CDR3 comprises 14 residues. The germline V gene encodes CDR1 LGHNA and CDR2 YSLEER. Deletions cut 0 bases from V and 7 bases from J, with 12 bases between.